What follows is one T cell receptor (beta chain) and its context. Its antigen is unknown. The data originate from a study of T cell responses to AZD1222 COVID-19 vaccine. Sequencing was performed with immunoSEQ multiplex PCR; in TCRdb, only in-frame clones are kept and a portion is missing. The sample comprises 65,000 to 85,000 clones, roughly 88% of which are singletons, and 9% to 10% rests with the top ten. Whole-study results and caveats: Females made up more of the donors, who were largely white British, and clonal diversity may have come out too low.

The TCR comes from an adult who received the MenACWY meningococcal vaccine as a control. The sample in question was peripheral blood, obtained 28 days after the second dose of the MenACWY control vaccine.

The CDR3 bases are TGTGCCAGCAGCTTCGGGGGGGGCCAAGAGACCCAGTACTTC. Residues: CASSFGGGQETQYF. The gene calls are TRBV5-4 and TRBJ2-5, with 8 nucleotides matching TRBD2. Per the germline V gene, CDR1 is SGHNT and CDR2 is YYREEE (reference sequence). CDR3 length equals 14 residues. J gave up 1 base and V 2 bases, and 1 base lay outside the gene matches. The variable domain in full, completed from reference TRBV5-4 and TRBJ2-5, reads ETGVTQSPTHLIKTRGQQVTLRCSSQSGHNTVSWYQQALGQGPQFIFQYYREEENGRGNFPPRFSGLQFPNYSSELNVNALELDDSALYLCASSFGGGQETQYFGPGTRLLVL.